This T cell receptor (beta chain) was profiled in a study of cytomegalovirus exposure and HLA in healthy donors. Only in-frame clones appear in the TCRdb table, and some are missing; sequencing was by immunoSEQ multiplex PCR. The table records roughly 43,000 clones, approximately 93% of them present only once. This CDR3 comprises 12 residues. Trimming pared 5 bases from V and 0 bases from J, leaving 4 bases between. Germline-derived CDR1 and CDR2 are SGHDT and YYEEEE. The origin of this receptor is a woman between 18 and 30 years old in good health and CMV-seronegative. The material sequenced was PBMCs. The chain has TRBV5-6 and TRBJ2-3; D uncertain. The CDR3 coding sequence is TGTGCCAGCAGTCGGAGCACAGATACGCAGTATTTT. It encodes CASSRSTDTQYF.